This TCR beta chain stems from a study of immune evolution from preneoplasia to lung adenocarcinoma. Trimming took 4 bases from V and 5 from J; bases not matched to a gene: 1. The CDR3 length is 13 residues. Looked up from germline, CDR1 is SGHTA and CDR2 is FQGNSA. There are a few counts of this clone. Assay: immunoSEQ multiplex PCR; the TCRdb copy retains only in-frame clones and omits some. Counted here are approximately 5,000 clones, around 81% occurring once; the ten biggest clones make up approximately 10%. The chain carries TRBV7-2 and TRBJ1-5; 8 nucleotides align to TRBD1. Sequencing input: FFPE adjacent normal lung tissue. This clonotype was sampled from a donor at least 70 years old with lung adenocarcinoma. In DNA form, the CDR3 reads TGTGCCAGCAGCTCGGACAGGGATCAGCCCCAGCATTTT. Its protein product is CASSSDRDQPQHF.